This is a list of T cell receptor beta chains from one sample in a study of cytomegalovirus exposure and HLA in healthy donors. Assay: immunoSEQ multiplex PCR; the TCRdb copy retains only in-frame clones and omits some. The table gives more than 110,000 clones; the top ten clones make up roughly 3% of it. Sequenced input: PBMCs. The source of these receptors is a man aged 35-49 years in good health and CMV-seronegative. The CDR3 runs from the conserved cysteine through the conserved F or W. The D gene is left open where the match is weak.

j_gene: TRBJ1-2; d_gene: TRBD1; v_gene: TRBV11-1; CDR3aa: CASSRSGQAVYGYTF; CDR3nt: TGTGCCAGCAGCCGCTCGGGACAGGCGGTCTATGGCTACACCTTC
j_gene: TRBJ1-5; d_gene: TRBD1; v_gene: TRBV4-1; CDR3aa: CASSQAGGQGGQPQHF; CDR3nt: TGCGCCAGCAGCCAAGCTGGAGGACAGGGTGGGCAGCCCCAGCATTTT
j_gene: TRBJ2-1; d_gene: TRBD2; v_gene: TRBV5-1; CDR3aa: CASSFSSGGYNEQFF; CDR3nt: TGCGCCAGCAGCTTTTCTAGCGGGGGGTACAATGAGCAGTTCTTC
j_gene: TRBJ1-6; d_gene: TRBD1; v_gene: TRBV6-5; CDR3aa: CASRQGAQGSPLHF; CDR3nt: TGTGCCAGCAGGCAGGGGGCGCAGGGTTCACCCCTCCACTTT
j_gene: TRBJ2-7; d_gene: .; v_gene: TRBV5-5; CDR3aa: CASSETTHRGQYF; CDR3nt: TGTGCCAGCAGCGAGACTACCCATCGGGGGCAGTACTTC
j_gene: TRBJ2-3; d_gene: .; v_gene: TRBV4-3; CDR3aa: CASSQGMKDITDTQYF; CDR3nt: TGCGCCAGCAGCCAAGGAATGAAGGACATCACAGATACGCAGTATTTT
j_gene: TRBJ2-1; d_gene: TRBD1; v_gene: TRBV4-1; CDR3aa: CASSHTDRGHGNEQFF; CDR3nt: TGCGCCAGCAGCCACACAGACAGGGGGCATGGTAATGAGCAGTTCTTC
j_gene: TRBJ1-4; d_gene: TRBD1; v_gene: TRBV7-9; CDR3aa: CASSGPGQGRGKLFF; CDR3nt: TGTGCCAGCAGCGGACCGGGACAGGGAAGGGGAAAACTGTTTTTT
j_gene: TRBJ1-6; d_gene: .; v_gene: TRBV6-6; CDR3aa: CASSPGVTLDSPLHF; CDR3nt: TGTGCCAGCAGTCCCGGGGTGACCCTCGATTCACCCCTCCACTTT
j_gene: TRBJ2-7; d_gene: .; v_gene: TRBV4-1; CDR3aa: CASSRIPGGGGNEQYF; CDR3nt: TGCGCCAGCAGCCGCATACCGGGTGGGGGGGGCAACGAGCAGTACTTC
j_gene: TRBJ2-3; d_gene: .; v_gene: TRBV7-3; CDR3aa: CASSLSARVISGTDTQYF; CDR3nt: TGTGCCAGCAGCTTAAGTGCCAGGGTTATCAGTGGCACAGATACGCAGTATTTT
j_gene: TRBJ1-1; d_gene: TRBD1; v_gene: TRBV29-1; CDR3aa: CSGWTGLGNTEAFF; CDR3nt: TGCAGCGGATGGACAGGGTTGGGGAACACTGAAGCTTTCTTT
j_gene: TRBJ1-4; d_gene: .; v_gene: TRBV19; CDR3aa: CASSTGQGGEKLFF; CDR3nt: TGTGCCAGTAGTACGGGGCAGGGAGGCGAAAAACTGTTTTTT
j_gene: TRBJ1-6; d_gene: .; v_gene: TRBV19; CDR3aa: CASTAGGRSPYNSPLHF; CDR3nt: TGTGCCAGTACCGCAGGTGGTCGCTCCCCCTATAATTCACCCCTCCACTTT
j_gene: TRBJ2-7; d_gene: TRBD1; v_gene: TRBV29-1; CDR3aa: CSVDRGTGRPSEQYF; CDR3nt: TGCAGCGTTGATCGGGGGACAGGAAGGCCATCCGAGCAGTACTTC
j_gene: TRBJ1-3; d_gene: .; v_gene: TRBV5-4; CDR3aa: CASSPGTSYSGNTIYF; CDR3nt: TGTGCCAGCAGCCCCGGGACATCCTACTCTGGAAACACCATATATTTT
j_gene: TRBJ2-7; d_gene: TRBD2; v_gene: TRBV4-3; CDR3aa: CASSQEQLAGRSYEQYF; CDR3nt: TGCGCCAGCAGCCAAGAACAACTAGCGGGGCGTTCCTACGAGCAGTACTTC
j_gene: TRBJ1-4; d_gene: .; v_gene: TRBV7-8; CDR3aa: CASSPAGGGRNEKLFF; CDR3nt: TGTGCCAGCAGCCCAGCAGGCGGGGGCAGAAATGAAAAACTGTTTTTT
j_gene: TRBJ2-5; d_gene: TRBD1; v_gene: TRBV5-1; CDR3aa: CASSWGILAGGSQETQYF; CDR3nt: TGCGCCAGCAGCTGGGGGATCTTGGCAGGGGGTAGCCAAGAGACCCAGTACTTC
j_gene: TRBJ1-1; d_gene: .; v_gene: TRBV29-1; CDR3aa: CSVEEGGLGTEAFF; CDR3nt: TGCAGCGTTGAAGAGGGGGGGCTGGGCACTGAAGCTTTCTTT
j_gene: TRBJ2-1; d_gene: .; v_gene: TRBV5-1; CDR3aa: CASSPNLGAQEREQFF; CDR3nt: TGCGCCAGCAGCCCGAATTTAGGGGCCCAAGAACGGGAGCAGTTCTTC
j_gene: TRBJ2-7; d_gene: .; v_gene: TRBV11-1; CDR3aa: CASSLAIGATYEQYF; CDR3nt: TGTGCCAGCAGCTTAGCGATTGGAGCTACCTACGAGCAGTACTTC
j_gene: TRBJ1-1; d_gene: .; v_gene: TRBV5-1; CDR3aa: CASSATGNSNTEAFF; CDR3nt: TGCGCCAGCAGCGCCACAGGGAATTCGAACACTGAAGCTTTCTTT
j_gene: TRBJ1-1; d_gene: .; v_gene: TRBV6-1; CDR3aa: CASTTMGGNTEAFF; CDR3nt: TGTGCCAGCACCACAATGGGGGGGAACACTGAAGCTTTCTTT
j_gene: TRBJ1-2; d_gene: TRBD1; v_gene: TRBV29-1; CDR3aa: CSVQPSPGQRAKRHYGYTF; CDR3nt: TGCAGCGTCCAACCGTCTCCGGGACAGCGTGCGAAGAGACACTATGGCTACACCTTC
j_gene: TRBJ2-5; d_gene: TRBD2; v_gene: TRBV7-6; CDR3aa: CASSSWTSAGETQYF; CDR3nt: TGTGCCAGCAGCTCCTGGACTAGCGCGGGGGAGACCCAGTACTTC
j_gene: TRBJ1-2; d_gene: .; v_gene: TRBV6-1; CDR3aa: CASRRGTGYGYTF; CDR3nt: TGTGCCAGCAGACGTGGTACAGGGTATGGCTACACCTTC
j_gene: TRBJ2-7; d_gene: .; v_gene: TRBV7-9; CDR3aa: CASSPRAGGVDEQYF; CDR3nt: TGTGCCAGCAGTCCCCGTGCAGGAGGCGTGGACGAGCAGTACTTC
j_gene: TRBJ2-5; d_gene: .; v_gene: TRBV6-6; CDR3aa: CASRGQETQYF; CDR3nt: TGTGCCAGCCGGGGCCAAGAGACCCAGTACTTC
j_gene: TRBJ2-5; d_gene: .; v_gene: TRBV7-8; CDR3aa: CASSISSGVETQYF; CDR3nt: TGTGCCAGCAGCATTAGCTCCGGGGTCGAGACCCAGTACTTC
j_gene: TRBJ2-7; d_gene: TRBD1; v_gene: TRBV10-3; CDR3aa: CAISEGQGDEQYF; CDR3nt: TGTGCCATCAGTGAAGGACAGGGGGACGAGCAGTACTTC
j_gene: TRBJ2-1; d_gene: TRBD1; v_gene: TRBV4-1; CDR3aa: CASSLGQGGDNEQFF; CDR3nt: TGCGCCAGCAGCCTCGGACAGGGTGGAGACAATGAGCAGTTCTTC
j_gene: TRBJ2-7; d_gene: .; v_gene: TRBV7-6; CDR3aa: CASSLGGTSYEQYF; CDR3nt: TGTGCCAGCAGCTTAGGCGGCACCTCCTACGAGCAGTACTTC
j_gene: TRBJ2-1; d_gene: TRBD1; v_gene: TRBV5-1; CDR3aa: CASSLGGTGLDEQFF; CDR3nt: TGCGCCAGCAGCTTGGGGGGGACAGGGTTGGATGAGCAGTTCTTC
j_gene: TRBJ1-1; d_gene: TRBD1; v_gene: TRBV5-1; CDR3aa: CASSLQGVETEAFF; CDR3nt: TGCGCCAGCAGCTTGCAGGGGGTGGAAACTGAAGCTTTCTTT
j_gene: TRBJ2-7; d_gene: .; v_gene: TRBV12-2; CDR3aa: CASRLARGTERAPEQYF; CDR3nt: TGTGCAAGTCGCTTAGCGCGTGGGACTGAGAGGGCCCCGGAGCAGTACTTC
j_gene: TRBJ1-5; d_gene: .; v_gene: TRBV18; CDR3aa: CASSETASNQPQHF; CDR3nt: TGTGCCAGCTCAGAGACAGCTAGCAATCAGCCCCAGCATTTT
j_gene: TRBJ2-7; d_gene: .; v_gene: TRBV7-9; CDR3aa: CASRPEGGGLYEQYF; CDR3nt: TGTGCCAGCCGCCCCGAGGGGGGGGGCCTCTACGAGCAGTACTTC
j_gene: TRBJ1-1; d_gene: .; v_gene: TRBV19; CDR3aa: CASSRGTLLLTEAFF; CDR3nt: TGTGCCAGTAGTAGAGGGACTCTCCTCCTGACTGAAGCTTTCTTT
j_gene: TRBJ1-5; d_gene: TRBD1; v_gene: TRBV18; CDR3aa: CASSPRGPTPGNQPQHF; CDR3nt: TGTGCCAGCTCACCCAGGGGGCCTACCCCTGGCAATCAGCCCCAGCATTTT
j_gene: TRBJ2-5; d_gene: .; v_gene: TRBV6-4; CDR3aa: CASSDAKGGETQYF; CDR3nt: TGTGCCAGCAGTGATGCTAAGGGAGGTGAGACCCAGTACTTC
j_gene: TRBJ1-2; d_gene: .; v_gene: TRBV7-9; CDR3aa: CASSHRVKGYTF; CDR3nt: TGTGCCAGCAGCCACAGGGTAAAAGGCTACACCTTC
j_gene: TRBJ1-5; d_gene: .; v_gene: TRBV6-6; CDR3aa: CASSHPSAGANQPQHF; CDR3nt: TGTGCCAGCAGTCACCCTTCAGCGGGCGCCAATCAGCCCCAGCATTTT
j_gene: TRBJ2-5; d_gene: .; v_gene: TRBV9; CDR3aa: CASSVVQGGQETQYF; CDR3nt: TGTGCCAGCAGCGTAGTTCAGGGTGGCCAAGAGACCCAGTACTTC
j_gene: TRBJ1-1; d_gene: .; v_gene: TRBV19; CDR3aa: CASSISAPGREAFF; CDR3nt: TGTGCCAGTAGTATATCGGCCCCGGGGAGGGAAGCTTTCTTT
j_gene: TRBJ2-5; d_gene: .; v_gene: TRBV4-2; CDR3aa: CASSQDRVAVEGALETQYF; CDR3nt: TGTGCCAGCAGCCAAGATCGTGTAGCGGTGGAAGGCGCACTAGAGACCCAGTACTTC
j_gene: TRBJ1-2; d_gene: .; v_gene: TRBV27; CDR3aa: CASSLSLNRDGYTF; CDR3nt: TGTGCCAGCAGTTTATCGCTGAACCGGGATGGCTACACCTTC
j_gene: TRBJ1-2; d_gene: .; v_gene: TRBV5-1; CDR3aa: CASSFDSTYGYTF; CDR3nt: TGCGCCAGCAGCTTTGATAGTACCTATGGCTACACCTTC
j_gene: TRBJ2-2; d_gene: TRBD1; v_gene: TRBV5-1; CDR3aa: CASSPGTGRAGELFF; CDR3nt: TGCGCCAGCAGCCCGGGGACAGGGAGAGCCGGGGAGCTGTTTTTT
j_gene: TRBJ2-4; d_gene: .; v_gene: TRBV5-4; CDR3aa: CASTTGGIQYF; CDR3nt: TGTGCCAGCACCACCGGCGGGATTCAGTACTTC
j_gene: TRBJ2-6; d_gene: TRBD1; v_gene: TRBV29-1; CDR3aa: CSVGDRGPGANVLTF; CDR3nt: TGCAGCGTTGGGGACAGGGGGCCTGGGGCCAACGTCCTGACTTTC
j_gene: TRBJ2-2; d_gene: .; v_gene: TRBV5-1; CDR3aa: CATKQGNTGELFF; CDR3nt: TGCGCCACAAAACAGGGAAACACCGGGGAGCTGTTTTTT
j_gene: TRBJ1-3; d_gene: .; v_gene: TRBV7-2; CDR3aa: CASSWTESGNTIYF; CDR3nt: TGTGCCAGCAGCTGGACTGAGTCTGGAAACACCATATATTTT
j_gene: TRBJ2-3; d_gene: TRBD2; v_gene: TRBV9; CDR3aa: CASSGFSGADTQYF; CDR3nt: TGTGCCAGCAGCGGGTTTAGCGGGGCGGATACGCAGTATTTT
j_gene: TRBJ1-2; d_gene: TRBD1; v_gene: TRBV6-5; CDR3aa: CASSSGQYGYTF; CDR3nt: TGTGCCAGCAGTTCGGGACAGTATGGCTACACCTTC
j_gene: TRBJ2-1; d_gene: TRBD1; v_gene: TRBV11-1; CDR3aa: CASSSRDSYNEQFF; CDR3nt: TGTGCCAGCAGCTCCCGGGACAGTTACAATGAGCAGTTCTTC
j_gene: TRBJ2-4; d_gene: .; v_gene: TRBV5-1; CDR3aa: CASSFSAEDIQYF; CDR3nt: TGCGCCAGCAGCTTCTCGGCGGAGGACATTCAGTACTTC
j_gene: TRBJ2-7; d_gene: TRBD1; v_gene: TRBV4-3; CDR3aa: CASSQETGGYEQYF; CDR3nt: TGCGCCAGCAGCCAAGAGACAGGGGGGTACGAGCAGTACTTC
j_gene: TRBJ1-2; d_gene: .; v_gene: TRBV18; CDR3aa: CASSRTPGATVDSNGYTF; CDR3nt: TGTGCCAGCTCTCGAACCCCAGGGGCCACCGTCGATTCAAATGGCTACACCTTC
j_gene: TRBJ2-7; d_gene: TRBD2; v_gene: TRBV7-6; CDR3aa: CASSVGLAGSSYEQYF; CDR3nt: TGTGCCAGCAGCGTGGGACTAGCGGGGAGCTCCTACGAGCAGTACTTC